These T cell receptor beta chains were read from a single sample in a study of T cells in Graves' hyperthyroidism and ophthalmopathy. TCRdb re-called the multiplex PCR reads through MiXCR, storing one row per CDR3 protein. Of around 600,000 distinct CDR3 sequences in the sample, roughly 15% were seen once. The sequenced material came from blood. These receptors originate from a woman aged 45-65 years with Graves' ophthalmopathy. CDR3s include the opening cysteine and the closing phenylalanine or tryptophan. A D gene is named only where the DNA matches it firmly.

>TRBJ1-2|.|TRBV2
CASSGKWDKLLGYGYTF
>TRBJ1-1|.|TRBV7-9
CASSQDSGQTFMNTEAFF
>TRBJ2-1|.|TRBV7-2
CASSLYAREQFF
>TRBJ1-1|TRBD1|TRBV29-1
CSVLQSDREAFF
>TRBJ2-7|.|TRBV3-1
CASSQLNEQYF
>TRBJ2-3|.|TRBV27
CASSLGLLKTDTQYF
>TRBJ2-2|.|TRBV27
CASSFGPGSGELFF
>TRBJ2-7|.|TRBV19
CASRPSESYYEQYF
>TRBJ2-7|.|TRBV7-8
CASSSTQAAYAYEQYF
>TRBJ2-5|TRBD2|TRBV13
CASSFKRGEETQYF
>TRBJ2-1|TRBD2|TRBV28
CASSLQGLEHHEQFF
>TRBJ2-7|.|TRBV6-2/TRBV6-3
CASIPDTSYEQYF
>TRBJ2-2|TRBD2|TRBV20-1
CSARDQNSGRGWGGELFF
>TRBJ1-2|TRBD1|TRBV5-1
CASSLRTGEHYGYTF
>TRBJ2-7|.|TRBV3-1
CASSQVTHYEQYF
>TRBJ1-4|.|TRBV27
CASSHTDNNEKLFF
>TRBJ2-5|TRBD2|TRBV9
CASSVAALAGVGETQYF
>TRBJ2-3|TRBD2|TRBV28
CASSLSLAGGPDTQYF
>TRBJ1-5|.|TRBV19
CASSLGTGRPQHF
>TRBJ2-1|.|TRBV30
CAWDRLENEQFF
>TRBJ1-2|.|TRBV19
CASRDSGSYGYTF
>TRBJ2-7|.|TRBV20-1
CSASTSFVYEQYF
>TRBJ2-3|.|TRBV27
CASSLLGGVGTDTRYF
>TRBJ2-5|TRBD2|TRBV15
CATSREVAREGHETQYF
>TRBJ2-2|.|TRBV6-2/TRBV6-3
CASSYSPSNTGELFF
>TRBJ2-1|.|TRBV14
CASSQDNFGIRAYNEQFF